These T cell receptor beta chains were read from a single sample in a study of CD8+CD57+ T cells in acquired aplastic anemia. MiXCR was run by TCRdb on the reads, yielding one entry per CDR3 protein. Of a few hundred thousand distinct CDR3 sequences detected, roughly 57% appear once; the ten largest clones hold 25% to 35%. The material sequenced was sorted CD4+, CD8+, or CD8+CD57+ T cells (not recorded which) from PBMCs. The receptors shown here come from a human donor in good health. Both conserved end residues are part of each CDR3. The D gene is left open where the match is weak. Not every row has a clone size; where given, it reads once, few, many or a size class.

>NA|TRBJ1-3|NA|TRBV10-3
CAISEMTVGSGNTIYF
TGTGCCATCAGTGAAATGACAGTCGGCTCTGGAAACACCATATATTTT
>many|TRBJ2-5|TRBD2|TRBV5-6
CASSSGTSGSETQYF
TGTGCCAGCAGCTCTGGGACTAGCGGGAGTGAGACCCAGTACTTC
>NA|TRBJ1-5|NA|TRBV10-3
CAISSGGDQPQHF
TGTGCCATCAGTTCGGGCGGGGATCAGCCCCAGCATTTT
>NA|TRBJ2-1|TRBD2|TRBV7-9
CASSLAPGLADEQLF
TGTGCCAGCAGCTTAGCCCCGGGACTAGCGGATGAGCAGTTATTC
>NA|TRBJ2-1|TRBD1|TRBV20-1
CSARGTGNHNEQFF
TGCAGTGCTAGAGGGACAGGGAACCACAATGAGCAGTTCTTC
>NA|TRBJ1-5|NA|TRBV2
CASSDGGGVGINQPQHF
TGTGCCAGCAGTGATGGGGGCGGGGTTGGGATCAATCAGCCCCAGCATTTT
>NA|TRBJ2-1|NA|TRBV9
CASSPAPYNEQFF
TGTGCCAGCAGCCCCGCTCCATACAATGAGCAGTTCTTC
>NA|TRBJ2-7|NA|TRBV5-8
CAGSLVGAKQYF
TGTGCCGGCAGCTTGGTAGGGGCCAAGCAGTACTTC
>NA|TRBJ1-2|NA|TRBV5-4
CASSYADGVGYTF
TGTGCCAGCAGCTACGCCGACGGGGTTGGCTACACCTTC
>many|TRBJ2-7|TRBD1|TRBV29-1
CSVDRGPNSYEQYF
TGCAGCGTAGACAGGGGGCCAAACTCCTACGAGCAGTACTTC
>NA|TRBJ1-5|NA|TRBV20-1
CSAPGGGGQPQHF
TGCAGTGCCCCTGGGGGGGGGGGACAGCCCCAGCATTTT
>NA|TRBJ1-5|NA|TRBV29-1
CSVVGSPYQPQHF
TGCAGCGTCGTGGGCAGTCCCTATCAGCCCCAGCATTTT
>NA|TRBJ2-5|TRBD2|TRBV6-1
CASSVSGSGETQYF
TGTGCCAGCAGTGTTAGCGGGAGCGGAGAGACCCAGTACTTC
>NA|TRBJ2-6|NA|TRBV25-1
CASSESPGVPGANVLTF
TGTGCCAGCAGTGAATCCCCCGGGGTACCTGGGGCCAACGTCCTGACTTTC
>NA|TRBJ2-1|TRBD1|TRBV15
CATSGIRTGANNEQFF
TGTGCCACCAGCGGTATTAGGACAGGGGCGAACAATGAGCAGTTCTTC
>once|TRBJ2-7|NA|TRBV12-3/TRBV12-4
CASSFSSAGSDQYF
TGTGCCAGCAGTTTCTCATCAGCAGGTAGCGATCAGTACTTC
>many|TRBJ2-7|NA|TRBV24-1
CATSDSGPISYEQYF
TGTGCCACCAGTGATTCCGGGCCGATCTCCTACGAGCAGTACTTC
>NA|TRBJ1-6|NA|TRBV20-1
CSARDSGRGQLFSPLHF
TGCAGTGCTAGAGATTCTGGACGGGGCCAGCTGTTTTCACCCCTCCACTTT
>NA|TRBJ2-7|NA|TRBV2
CASIQGTYEQYF
TGTGCCAGCATCCAGGGAACCTACGAGCAGTACTTC
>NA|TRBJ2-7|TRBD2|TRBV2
CASSGTSGVYEQYF
TGTGCCAGCAGCGGGACTAGCGGGGTCTACGAGCAGTACTTC
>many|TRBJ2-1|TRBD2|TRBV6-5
CASSPGLAGYNEQFF
TGTGCCAGCAGCCCGGGACTAGCCGGCTACAATGAGCAGTTCTTC
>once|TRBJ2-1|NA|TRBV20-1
CSARVAGGDSYSYNEQFF
TGCAGTGCTAGAGTGGCCGGGGGGGACAGTTACTCCTACAATGAGCAGTTCTTC
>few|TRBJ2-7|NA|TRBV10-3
CAISELPGLEQYF
TGTGCCATCAGTGAGTTACCGGGTCTCGAGCAGTACTTC
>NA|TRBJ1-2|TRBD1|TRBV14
CASSLGQGLHYGYTF
TGTGCCAGCAGCCTGGGACAGGGGTTACACTATGGCTACACCTTC
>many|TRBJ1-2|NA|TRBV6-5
CASSTGNYGYTF
TGTGCCAGCAGTACAGGGAACTATGGCTACACCTTC
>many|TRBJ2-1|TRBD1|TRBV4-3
CASSQGTDRGEGNEQFF
TGCGCCAGCAGCCAAGGGACAGACAGGGGTGAGGGCAATGAGCAGTTCTTC
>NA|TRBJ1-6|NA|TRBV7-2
CASSLAGRDSPLHF
TGTGCCAGCAGCTTAGCAGGGCGCGATTCACCCCTCCACTTT
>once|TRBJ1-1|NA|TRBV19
CASSIDTGPNTEAFF
TGTGCCAGTAGTATAGATACAGGGCCGAACACTGAAGCTTTCTTT
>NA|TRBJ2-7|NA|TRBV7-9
CASSLVLSSEQYF
TGTGCCAGCAGCTTAGTTTTGTCCTCCGAGCAGTACTTC
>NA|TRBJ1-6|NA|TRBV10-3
CAISGFKTRGNSPLHF
TGTGCCATCAGTGGGTTCAAAACCCGGGGGAATTCACCCCTCCACTTT
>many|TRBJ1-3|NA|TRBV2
CASSDRAGNTIYF
TGTGCCAGCAGTGACAGGGCGGGAAACACCATATATTTT
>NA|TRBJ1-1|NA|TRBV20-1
CSARPEGGGNTEAFF
TGCAGTGCTAGACCTGAGGGCGGGGGGAACACTGAAGCTTTCTTT
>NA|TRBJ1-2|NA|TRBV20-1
CSARLGVRDYGYTF
TGCAGTGCTAGGTTGGGGGTCAGGGACTATGGCTACACCTTC
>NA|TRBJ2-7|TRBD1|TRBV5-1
CARRRTGREQYF
TGCGCCAGAAGGAGGACAGGGCGGGAGCAGTACTTC
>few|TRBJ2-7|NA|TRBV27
CASSGWGLLGYEQYF
TGTGCCAGCAGTGGTTGGGGGCTTCTAGGGTACGAGCAGTACTTC
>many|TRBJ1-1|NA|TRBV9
CASRLAENTEAFF
TGTGCCAGCAGGCTGGCAGAGAACACTGAAGCTTTCTTT
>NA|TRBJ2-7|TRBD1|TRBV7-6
CASSLRVPGGGGQGNPEQYF
TGTGCCAGCAGCTTAAGGGTCCCTGGGGGGGGGGGACAGGGTAATCCCGAGCAGTACTTC
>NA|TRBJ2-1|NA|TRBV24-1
CATSDLTRGEQFF
TGTGCCACCAGTGACCTCACCCGGGGGGAGCAGTTCTTC
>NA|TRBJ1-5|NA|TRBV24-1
CATSDSEGRSNQPQHF
TGTGCCACCAGTGATAGTGAGGGCCGAAGCAATCAGCCCCAGCATTTT
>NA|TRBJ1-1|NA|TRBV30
CAWSFTLNTEAFF
TGTGCCTGGAGTTTTACCTTGAACACTGAAGCTTTCTTT
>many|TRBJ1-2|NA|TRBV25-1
CASSEYYGLSSEGYTF
TGTGCCAGCAGTGAATACTATGGTCTCAGTTCGGAGGGCTACACCTTC